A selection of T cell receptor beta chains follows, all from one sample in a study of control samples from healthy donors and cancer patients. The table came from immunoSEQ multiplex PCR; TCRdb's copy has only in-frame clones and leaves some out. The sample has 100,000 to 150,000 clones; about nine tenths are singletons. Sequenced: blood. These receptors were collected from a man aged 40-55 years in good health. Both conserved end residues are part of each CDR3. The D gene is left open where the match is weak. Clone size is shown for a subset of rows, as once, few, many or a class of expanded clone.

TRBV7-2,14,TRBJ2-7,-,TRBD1,TGTGCCAGCAGCTGGGACAGGGCCGGATACGAGCAGTACTTC,CASSWDRAGYEQYF
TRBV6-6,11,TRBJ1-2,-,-,TGTGCCAGCACGACAGACTATGGCTACACCTTC,CASTTDYGYTF
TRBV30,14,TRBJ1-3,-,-,TGTGCCTGGAGTGGTCAGAGCTCTGGAAACACCATATATTTT,CAWSGQSSGNTIYF
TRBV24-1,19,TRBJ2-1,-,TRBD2,TGTGCCACCAGTGATCGTTATGCCCGGACTAGCGGGGGGAACAATGAGCAGTTCTTC,CATSDRYARTSGGNNEQFF
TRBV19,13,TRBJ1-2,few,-,TGTGCCAGTAGTCTAGGGGGGGGCTATGGCTACACCTTC,CASSLGGGYGYTF
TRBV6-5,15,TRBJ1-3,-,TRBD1,TGTGCCAGCAGTTACTTAGGACAGGGGAGAAACACCATATATTTT,CASSYLGQGRNTIYF
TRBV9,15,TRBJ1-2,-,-,TGTGCCAGCAGCGCCCGGGCAGACCCTAACTATGGCTACACCTTC,CASSARADPNYGYTF
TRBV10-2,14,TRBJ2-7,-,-,TGCGCCAGCAGTGACCCCCCCCCAGGTTACGAGCAGTACTTC,CASSDPPPGYEQYF
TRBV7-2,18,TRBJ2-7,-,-,TGTGCCAGCAGCTCCCCCAACAACCCCCGACTGTTAACCTACGAGCAGTACTTC,CASSSPNNPRLLTYEQYF
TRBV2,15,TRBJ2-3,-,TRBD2,TGTGCCAGCAGTGAGACTAGCGCCTCCACAGATACGCAGTATTTT,CASSETSASTDTQYF
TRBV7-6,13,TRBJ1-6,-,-,TGTGCCAGCAGCTCTTCCAATAATTCACCCCTCCACTTT,CASSSSNNSPLHF
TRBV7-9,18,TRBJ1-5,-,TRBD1,TGTGCCAGCAGCCCCGGGACAGGGGGCTCGGAACCCAATCAGCCCCAGCATTTT,CASSPGTGGSEPNQPQHF
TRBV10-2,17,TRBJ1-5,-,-,TGCGCCAGCAGTGTTGGAGTACGGGGAAGGGGCAATCAGCCCCAGCATTTT,CASSVGVRGRGNQPQHF
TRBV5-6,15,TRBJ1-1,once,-,TGTGCCAGCAGCCTCTTTGACCGCCTGAACACTGAAGCTTTCTTT,CASSLFDRLNTEAFF
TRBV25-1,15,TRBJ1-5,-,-,TGTGCCAGCAGTGCATCGAGGGGCACCGAAGAGCCCCAGCATTTT,CASSASRGTEEPQHF
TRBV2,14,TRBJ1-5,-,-,TGTGCCAGCAGTGGGGCGTATAGCAATCAGCCCCAGCATTTT,CASSGAYSNQPQHF
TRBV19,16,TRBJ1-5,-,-,TGTGCCAGTAGTATATGGGGCGGGAGGGGAGCTCAGCCCCAGCATTTT,CASSIWGGRGAQPQHF
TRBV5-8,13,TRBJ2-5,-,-,TGTGCCAGCAGAGAATGGGGGGGCGAGACCCAGTACTTC,CASREWGGETQYF
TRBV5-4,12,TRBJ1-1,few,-,TGTGCCAGCAGCTTGCGGGCAGGTCATGCTTTCTTT,CASSLRAGHAFF
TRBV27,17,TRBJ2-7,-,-,TGTGCCAGCAGCGCTGACCGGGGCCTACTATCCCCCTACGAGCAGTACTTC,CASSADRGLLSPYEQYF
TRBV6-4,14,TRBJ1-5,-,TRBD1,TGTGCCAGCACGGGACAGGGGGCCTATCAGCCCCAGCATTTT,CASTGQGAYQPQHF
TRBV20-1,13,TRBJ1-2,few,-,TGCAGTGCTAGTCAAAGGGGCAAGGAGGGCCTCACCTTC,CSASQRGKEGLTF
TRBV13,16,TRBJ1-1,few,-,TGTGCCAGCAGCTGGACACGGCAGGCCGCGGGGGCTGAAGCTTTCTTT,CASSWTRQAAGAEAFF
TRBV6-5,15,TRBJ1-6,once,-,TGTGCCAGCGGGCTAGTGACACCATATAATTCACCCCTCCACTTT,CASGLVTPYNSPLHF
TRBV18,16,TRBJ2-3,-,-,TGTGCCAGCTCACCAAAGCTAGCACAGAACACAGATACGCAGTATTTT,CASSPKLAQNTDTQYF
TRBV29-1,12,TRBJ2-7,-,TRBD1,TGCAGCGTCGCGGGACAGGCCTACGAGCAGTACTTC,CSVAGQAYEQYF
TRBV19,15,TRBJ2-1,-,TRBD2,TGTGCCAGTAGTATAAAGAGCGGGGGGCTAGTTGAGCAGTTCTTC,CASSIKSGGLVEQFF
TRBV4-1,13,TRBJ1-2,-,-,TGCGCCAGCAGCCGAGCTGGGACGTATGGCTACACCTTC,CASSRAGTYGYTF
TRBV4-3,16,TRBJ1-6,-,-,TGCGCCAGCAGCCAATCTGTGAGCTCCTATAATTCACCCCTCCACTTT,CASSQSVSSYNSPLHF
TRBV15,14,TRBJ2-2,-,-,TGTGCCACCAGCAGAGATACTCACACCGGGGAGCTGTTTTTT,CATSRDTHTGELFF
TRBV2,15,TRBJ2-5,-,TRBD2,TGTGCCAGCAGTGTGGTGGCTAGCGGGGAAAAGACCCAGTACTTC,CASSVVASGEKTQYF
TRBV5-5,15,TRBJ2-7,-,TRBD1,TGTGCCAGCAGCTTTTGGGAACAGGGGGCGGACGAGCAGTACTTC,CASSFWEQGADEQYF
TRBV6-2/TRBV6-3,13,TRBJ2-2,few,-,TGTGCCAGCAGTTACTGGGGCACCGGGGAGCTGTTTTTT,CASSYWGTGELFF
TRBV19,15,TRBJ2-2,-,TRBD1,TGTGCCAGTAGTATAGTGACAGGGTTAGCCGGGGAGCTGTTTTTT,CASSIVTGLAGELFF
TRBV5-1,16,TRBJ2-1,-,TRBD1,TGCGCCAGCAGCACCGGACAGGCTAGCTCCTACAATGAGCAGTTCTTC,CASSTGQASSYNEQFF
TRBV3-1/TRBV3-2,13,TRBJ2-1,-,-,TGTGCCAGCAGCCAAGATCGGCGGGGCGTCCAGTTCTTC,CASSQDRRGVQFF
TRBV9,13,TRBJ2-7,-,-,TGTGCCAGCAGCCCAGGATACACCTACGAGCAGTACTTC,CASSPGYTYEQYF
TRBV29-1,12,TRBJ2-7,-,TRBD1,TGCAGCGTTCGGGACAGCTCCTACGAGCAGTACTTC,CSVRDSSYEQYF
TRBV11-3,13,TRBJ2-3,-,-,TGTGCCAGCAGCTTAATGCGGGCAGATACGCAGTATTTT,CASSLMRADTQYF
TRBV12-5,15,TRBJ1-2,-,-,TGTGCTAGTGGTTTGGTAAGAGGGACACTCTATGGCTACACCTTC,CASGLVRGTLYGYTF
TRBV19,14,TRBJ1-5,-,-,TGTGCCAGTAGTATTCGTAGCAGCAATCAGCCCCAGCATTTT,CASSIRSSNQPQHF
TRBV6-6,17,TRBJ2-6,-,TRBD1,TGTGCCAGCAGTCTCGGGACAGGGGGCGCTGGGGCCAACGTCCTGACTTTC,CASSLGTGGAGANVLTF
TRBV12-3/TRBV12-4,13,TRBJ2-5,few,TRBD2,TGTGCCAGCAACCAAGCGGGGGAGGAGACCCAGTACTTC,CASNQAGEETQYF
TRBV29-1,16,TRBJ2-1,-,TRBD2,TGCAGCGTTGCCGGCGGGGGGGATGAGATCTACAATGAGCAGTTCTTC,CSVAGGGDEIYNEQFF
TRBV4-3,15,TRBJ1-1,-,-,TGCGCCAGCAGCCAAGATAGGGGGGCTAGCACTGAAGCTTTCTTT,CASSQDRGASTEAFF
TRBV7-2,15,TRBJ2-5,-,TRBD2,TGTGCCAGCAGCCCCAGGGTAGCGGGGCAAGAGACCCAGTACTTC,CASSPRVAGQETQYF
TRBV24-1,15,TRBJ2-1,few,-,TGTGCCACCAGTGATTCTGGAGGATCGTCTTTTGAGCAGTTCTTC,CATSDSGGSSFEQFF
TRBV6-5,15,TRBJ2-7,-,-,TGTGCCAGCAGAAGAAGCAGGGACACCTCCTACGAGCAGTACTTC,CASRRSRDTSYEQYF
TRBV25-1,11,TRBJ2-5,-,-,TGTGCCAGCAGTGAAGGCAGGACCCAGTACTTC,CASSEGRTQYF
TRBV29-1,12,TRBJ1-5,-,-,TGCAGCGTTGGCTGGGGCAATCAGCCCCAGCATTTT,CSVGWGNQPQHF
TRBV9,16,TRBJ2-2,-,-,TGTGCCAGCAGCGGCGGGGCGGGGGCCAACACCGGGGAGCTGTTTTTT,CASSGGAGANTGELFF
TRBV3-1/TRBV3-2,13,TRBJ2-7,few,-,TGTGCCAGCAGCCAACACAGCCTCTGGGAGCAGTACTTC,CASSQHSLWEQYF
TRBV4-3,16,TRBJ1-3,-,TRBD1,TGCGCCAGCAGCCCAGGACAGGGGTTCTCTGGAAACACCATATATTTT,CASSPGQGFSGNTIYF